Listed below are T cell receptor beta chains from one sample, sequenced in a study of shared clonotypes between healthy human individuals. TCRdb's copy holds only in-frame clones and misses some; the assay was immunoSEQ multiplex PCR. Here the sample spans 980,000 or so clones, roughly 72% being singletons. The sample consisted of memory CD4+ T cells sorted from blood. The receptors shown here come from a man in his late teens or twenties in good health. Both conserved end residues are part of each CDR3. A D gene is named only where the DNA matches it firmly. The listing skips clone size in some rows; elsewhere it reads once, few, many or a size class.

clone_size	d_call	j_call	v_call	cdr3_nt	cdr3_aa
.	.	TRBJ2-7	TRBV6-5	TGTGCCAGCAGTTACAGCCCCTCCTACGAGCAGTACTTC	CASSYSPSYEQYF
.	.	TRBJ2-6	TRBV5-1	TGCGCCAGCAGCTTGGGCCAGGGTTCTCTCTCTGGGGCCAACGTCCTGACTTTC	CASSLGQGSLSGANVLTF
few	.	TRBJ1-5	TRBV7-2	TGTGCCAGCAGCCCTAGGGGGGACCAGCCCCAGCATTTT	CASSPRGDQPQHF
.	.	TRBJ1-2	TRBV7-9	TGTGCCAGCAGCTTAGCAGTAAACTATGGCTACACCTTC	CASSLAVNYGYTF
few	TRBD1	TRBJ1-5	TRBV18	TGTGCCAGCTTCAGGGGGTCCTTTCACAATCAGCCCCAGCATTTT	CASFRGSFHNQPQHF
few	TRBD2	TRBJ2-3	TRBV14	TGTGCCAGCAGCCCAACCCTAGGCGGGAGGGTTTCGGATACGCAGTATTTT	CASSPTLGGRVSDTQYF
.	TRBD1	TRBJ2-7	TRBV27	TGTGCCAGCAGAGACTACAGGGGAACCTACGAGCAGTACTTC	CASRDYRGTYEQYF
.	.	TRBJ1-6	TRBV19	TGTGCCAGTAAGCCCAGAGACAGGAATTCACCCCTCCACTTT	CASKPRDRNSPLHF
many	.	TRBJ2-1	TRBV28	TGTGCCAGCAGTTTATTCGGACCTACCTACAATGAGCAGTTCTTC	CASSLFGPTYNEQFF
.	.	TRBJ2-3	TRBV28	TGTGCCAGCAGTTCCGGACAGATGGAAGATACGCAGTATTTT	CASSSGQMEDTQYF
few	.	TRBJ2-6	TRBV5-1	TGCGCCAGCAGCTTCGGGGAACTGGTATCTGGGGCCAACGTCCTGACTTTC	CASSFGELVSGANVLTF
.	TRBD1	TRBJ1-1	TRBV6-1	TGTGCCAGCCTGGGCGGGACAGCCGGGAACACTGAAGCTTTCTTT	CASLGGTAGNTEAFF
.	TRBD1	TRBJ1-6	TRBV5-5	TGTGCCAGCAGACTAGGGACAGCCATAAATTCACCCCTCCACTTT	CASRLGTAINSPLHF
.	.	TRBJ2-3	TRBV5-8	TGTGCCAGCAGCTTATTCTTAGCCCCGAAGGGGGATACGCAGTATTTT	CASSLFLAPKGDTQYF
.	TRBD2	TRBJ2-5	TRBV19	TGTGCCAGTAGTATTGTCCCTAGCGGGCGCCAAGAGACCCAGTACTTC	CASSIVPSGRQETQYF
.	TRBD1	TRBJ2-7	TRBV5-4	TGTGCCAGCAGCTTGGCGGGACAGGAAAACGAGCAGTACTTC	CASSLAGQENEQYF
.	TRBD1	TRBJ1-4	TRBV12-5	TGTGCTAGTGGTCCCGGGACAGGGGGATCAACTAATGAAAAACTGTTTTTT	CASGPGTGGSTNEKLFF
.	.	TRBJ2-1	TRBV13	TGTGCCAGCAGCTCGTCAGTCCTGGTTGAGCAGTTCTTC	CASSSSVLVEQFF
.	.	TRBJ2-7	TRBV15	TGTGCCACCAGCAGAGACATTTCCTACGAGCAGTACTTC	CATSRDISYEQYF
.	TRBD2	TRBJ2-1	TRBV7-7	TGTGCTAGCAGCTTAGAGGGACTACCGCATAGTGAGCAGTTCTTC	CASSLEGLPHSEQFF
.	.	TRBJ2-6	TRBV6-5	TGTGCCAGCAGTTACTCCCTGACAGCCGGGGCCAACGTCCTGACTTTC	CASSYSLTAGANVLTF
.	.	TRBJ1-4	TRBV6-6	TGTGCCAGCAGTTATCGGGGGAAGGGCGAAAAACTGTTTTTT	CASSYRGKGEKLFF
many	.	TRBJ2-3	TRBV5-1	TGCGCCAGCAGCGCTGGGACAACTAGCACAGATACGCAGTATTTT	CASSAGTTSTDTQYF
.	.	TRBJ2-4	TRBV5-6	TGTGCCAGCAGCCGGGGGACCGGGCGGAACATTCAGTACTTC	CASSRGTGRNIQYF
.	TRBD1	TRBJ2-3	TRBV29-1	TGCAGCGCTTCCTTCGGGACAGGGGTATCAGATACGCAGTATTTT	CSASFGTGVSDTQYF
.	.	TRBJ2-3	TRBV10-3	TGTGCCATCAGTGAGTCGATGGTGGGCCCTTGGTATTTT	CAISESMVGPWYF
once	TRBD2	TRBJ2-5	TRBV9	TGTGCCAGCAGCGTAGGCTCTAGCGGGGGGGTACAAGAGACCCAGTACTTC	CASSVGSSGGVQETQYF
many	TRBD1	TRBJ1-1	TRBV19	TGTGCCAGTAGTAAGCGGCAGGGGGGAGACACTGAAGCTTTCTTT	CASSKRQGGDTEAFF
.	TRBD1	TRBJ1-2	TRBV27	TGTGCCAGCACCCTGACAGGGGGATTTGGGGGCTACACCTTC	CASTLTGGFGGYTF
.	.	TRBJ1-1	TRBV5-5	TGTGCCAGCAGCCGTGACACGACTGAAGCTTTCTTT	CASSRDTTEAFF
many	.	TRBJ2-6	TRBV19	TGTGCCAGTAGTAGGGTTAAGTCTGGGGCCAACGTCCTGACTTTC	CASSRVKSGANVLTF
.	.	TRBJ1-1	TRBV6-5	TGTGCCAGCAGTGAAGGGAGATGGACTGAAGCTTTCTTT	CASSEGRWTEAFF
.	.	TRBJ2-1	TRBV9	TGTGCCAGCAGCGCCCAGGGTCTACAATACAATGAGCAGTTCTTC	CASSAQGLQYNEQFF
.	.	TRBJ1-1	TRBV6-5	TGTGCCAGCACACGGGGGTCCGCGAACACTGAAGCTTTCTTT	CASTRGSANTEAFF
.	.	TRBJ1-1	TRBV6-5	TGTGCCAGCACTCCCCCGGGGCAGGGCACTGAAGCTTTCTTT	CASTPPGQGTEAFF
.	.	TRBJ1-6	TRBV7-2	TGTGCCAGCAGCAAACAGTCCCGTAATTCACCCCTCCACTTT	CASSKQSRNSPLHF
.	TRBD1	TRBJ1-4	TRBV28	TGTGCCAGCAGTTCACAGGGGGTTTATAATGAAAAACTGTTTTTT	CASSSQGVYNEKLFF
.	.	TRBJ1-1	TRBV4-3	TGCGCCAGCAGCCAAGAACTCGGCCTTGGCACTGAAGCTTTCTTT	CASSQELGLGTEAFF
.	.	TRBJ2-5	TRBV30	TGTGCCTGGAGTACATGGCAAGAGACCCAGTACTTC	CAWSTWQETQYF
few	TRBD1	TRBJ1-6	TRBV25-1	TGTGCCAGCGAAGGGGTACAGGGGGCGGTTTATTCACCCCTCCACTTT	CASEGVQGAVYSPLHF
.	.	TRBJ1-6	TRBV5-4	TGTGCCAGCAGCTTTACCAGGGGAGATTCACCCCTCCACTTT	CASSFTRGDSPLHF
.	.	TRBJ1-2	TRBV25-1	TGTGCCACCCAGTGGGTCTATGGCTACACCTTC	CATQWVYGYTF